Below are 5 T cell receptor beta chains sequenced from a single sample in a study of T-cell reconstitution after alpha-beta-depleted transplantation in children. Unique molecular identifiers were used to barcode this TCRbeta library. MiXCR, applied by TCRdb to the PCR reads, yields one record per CDR3 protein. The data show about 980,000 distinct CDR3 sequences, under 30% seen once. Sequenced here: PBMCs, mostly from graft donor cells, sampled 360 days after TCRalphabeta/CD19-depleted stem cell transplant. The receptors were gathered from a boy under two years old who had a stem cell transplant for SCID, so the T cells may come from the graft donor.

This clonotype has just one count. The chain has TRBV1 and TRBJ2-1; the table gives TRBD2 as D, unverified against the DNA. TRBV1 is an annotated pseudogene. This CDR3 contains 18 residues. CDR3 residues: CTSSQGIRTSPSMDEQFF. The CDR3, as DNA: TGCACCAGCAGCCAAGGCATCAGGACAAGCCCAAGTATGGATGAGCAGTTCTTC.

The rearrangement joins TRBV21-1 to TRBJ2-2; the DNA was not used to check the table's D call, TRBD2. TRBV21-1 is described as a pseudogene. This CDR3 spans 24 amino acids. In DNA form, the CDR3 reads TGTGCCAGCAGCACCAACTCAAGGAGCGGGGGGCCCGTCGAGGGTTCACCGAACACCGGGGAGCTGTTTTTT. This encodes CASSTNSRSGGPVEGSPNTGELFF.

The chain uses TRBV5-1 and TRBJ2-7; tentative D call: TRBD1 (5 bases). The CDR3 has 16 residues. Trimming pared 0 bases from V and 1 base from J, leaving 14 bases between. Looked up from germline, CDR1 is SGHRS and CDR2 is YFSETQ. The DNA for the CDR3 is TGCGCCAGCAGCTTGGGTAGCACAGGCCTATCCTACGAGCAGTACTTC. Encoded protein: CASSLGSTGLSYEQYF.

There are a few counts of this clonotype. The chain links TRBV25-1 to TRBJ2-1; D is ambiguous. V lost 6 bases to trimming and J lost 6 bases, with 15 bases between them. Germline CDR1 and CDR2: MGHDK and SYGVNS. The CDR3 loop spans 14 amino acids. CDR3 amino acids: CASRGWGRRNEQFF. The CDR3 DNA reads as TGTGCCAGCAGGGGGTGGGGTAGACGCAATGAGCAGTTCTTC.

The table lists this clonotype with a few counts. This sequence joins TRBV11-1 and TRBJ2-3; D call uncertain. Trimming removed 8 bases from V and 3 bases from J, with 30 bases in between. CDR3 size: 19 residues. Germline V gives CDR1 SGHAT, CDR2 FQDESV (reference sequence). CDR3 region: CASGPWGSRHPRLTDTQYF. The CDR3 nucleotides read TGTGCCAGCGGACCGTGGGGTAGCAGGCACCCCAGGTTGACAGATACGCAGTATTTT.